Following are 26 T cell receptor beta chains from one sample sequenced in a study of molecular identifiers for immune sequencing clone quantification. TCRdb recomputed calls from the PCR reads with MiXCR, one row per CDR3 protein. The sample holds about 320,000 distinct CDR3 sequences, over 20% seen once. The material sequenced was naive CD8+ T cells from blood, with Jurkat cell RNA spiked in. Subset defined: FACS-sorted CD8+CD4-CCR7+CD45RA+ naive T cells. The receptors here all came from a human donor in good health. Some libraries in this study had Jurkat cell RNA spiked in.

V is TRBV20-1 and J is TRBJ1-1; 9 bases are a match to TRBD1. Trimming took 6 bases from V and 5 from J; bases not matched to a gene: 10. CDR1 and CDR2 (germline): DFQATT, SNEGSKA (reference sequence). The CDR3 consists of 14 residues. The CDR3 DNA reads TGCAGTGCGGACCGGGACAGGGTAGAGACTGAAGCTTTCTTT. Protein product: CSADRDRVETEAFF.

This clonotype was counted a few times. V is TRBV20-1 and J is TRBJ2-3, with TRBD1 matching 8 bases. The CDR3 runs 15 residues. The germline gives CDR1 DFQATT, CDR2 SNEGSKA (reference sequence). The ends lost 6 bases at V and 5 bases at J; junction bases unmatched: 13. The CDR3 spells CSARTQGAVEDTQYF. Here the CDR3 DNA reads TGCAGTGCCAGAACCCAGGGGGCTGTCGAAGATACGCAGTATTTT.

This clonotype was observed at least ten times. Written as DNA, the CDR3 is TGTGCCAGCAGCCCCCCGGGACGGTACTACGAGCAGTACTTC. This sequence encodes CASSPPGRYYEQYF. The V gene is TRBV7-9, the J gene TRBJ2-7, with D possibly being TRBD1 or TRBD2 (5 bases each). CDR1 and CDR2 (germline): SEHNR, FQNEAQ (reference sequence). The CDR3 totals 14 residues. V shed 5 bases and J shed 3 bases, with 14 bases lying between them.

Concerning this clonotype itself: A much larger clone lies one base from this, so it may be a read error. Since no conserved phenylalanine or tryptophan closes the CDR3, a read error is the likely cause. The chain recombines TRBV30 with TRBJ2-5; D call uncertain. The germline V and J ends were trimmed by 1 base and 0 bases, with 9 bases remaining between them. The germline V gene encodes CDR1 GTSNPN and CDR2 SVGIG (reference sequence). The CDR3 consists of 14 residues. The CDR3 loop is CAWSDPFDQETQYL. The CDR3 DNA follows: TGTGCCTGGAGTGACCCTTTTGACCAAGAGACCCAGTACCTC.

This clonotype was counted once. This may come from a read error, since a much larger clone is one base off. J is TRBJ1-3 and V is TRBV29-1; D remains unclear. The CDR3 is 12 residues long. The V gene lost 1 base and the J gene lost 2 bases, with 3 bases spanning the gap. Germline V gives CDR1 SQVTM, CDR2 ANQGSEA. The CDR3 nucleotides read TGCAGCGTTGAAGGACCTGGAAACACCATATATTTT. Residues: CSVEGPGNTIYF.

As regards this clonotype: Being one base from a much bigger clone, this may be a read error. The chain carries TRBV7-8 and TRBJ2-1; a weak D match, TRBD2 (6 bases). The CDR3 runs 14 residues. Germline V CDR1 and CDR2: SGHVS, FQNEAQ. Trimming cost V 4 bases and J 9 bases, with 16 bases left between them. CDR3 region: CASSSRDFPSEQFF. As DNA, the CDR3 is TGTGCCAGCAGCTCACGGGACTTCCCCAGTGAGCAGTTCTTC.

Comment on this clonotype: This may be a read error, as it is one base from a much larger clone. The rearrangement links TRBV7-3 to TRBJ1-1; D is possibly TRBD1 (6 bases). Germline V gene lookup returns CDR1 SGHTA and CDR2 FQGTGA. This CDR3 has 14 amino acids. The CDR3 DNA is TGTGCCAGCAGCTTAGGACCGGGACACCAAGAAGCTCTCTTT. It yields the protein CASSLGPGHQEALF.

This clonotype was recorded many times. The chain couples TRBV12-3 or TRBV12-4 to TRBJ2-2; TRBD2 might be the D (6 bases). The CDR3 covers 15 residues. Trimming took off 3 bases at V and 5 bases at J, with 13 bases between the two ends. The CDR3 coding sequence is TGTGCCAGCAGTTTGGGGACTGGGGGGACCGGGGAGCTGTTTTTT. It specifies CASSLGTGGTGELFF.

This clonotype was counted many times. The rearrangement uses TRBV4-2 and TRBJ2-4; a possible D gene is TRBD1 (5 bases). V was trimmed by 7 bases and J by 0 bases, leaving 13 bases between them. Per germline, CDR1 LGHNA and CDR2 YNFKEQ. The CDR3 length is 15 residues. CDR3 in DNA: TGTGCCAGCACCCCGACAGTTCTAGCCAAAAACATTCAGTACTTC. Translated, it gives CASTPTVLAKNIQYF.

Comment on this clonotype: Its ends do not fully match the called genes, so a read error is possible. The chain employs TRBV28 and TRBJ2-1; D not certain. CDR1 is MDHEN, CDR2 SYDVKM, per germline. The CDR3 runs 16 residues. CDR3 loop: CTSSLVWREGLNEQFF. The CDR3 DNA reads TGTACCAGCAGTTTAGTATGGCGTGAAGGGTTGAATGAGCAGTTCTTC. Full variable domain (remainder filled in from reference TRBV28 and TRBJ2-1): DVKVTQSSRYLVKRTGEKVFLECVQDMDHENMFWYRQDPGLGLRLIYFSYDVKMKEKGDIPEGYSVSREKKERFSLILESASTNQTSMYLCTSSLVWREGLNEQFFGPGTRLTVL.

As concerns this clonotype: With a much larger clone just one base away, this may be a read error. The V and J genes are TRBV5-8 and TRBJ2-7; perhaps D is TRBD1 or TRBD2 (5 bases each). Germline V gene lookup returns CDR1 SGHTS and CDR2 YDEGEE. Trimming cost V 0 bases and J 4 bases, with 8 bases left between them. The CDR3 has 13 residues. Here the CDR3 DNA reads TGTGCCAGCAGCTTGGGCAGGGAGTACGAGCAGTACTTC. This gives the protein CASSLGREYEQYF.

In this sample, this clonotype turned up many times. V usage is TRBV11-2 and J usage is TRBJ2-7; D not resolved. V was shortened by 0 bases and J by 5 bases, with 11 bases between the two germline ends. The germline V gene encodes CDR1 SGHAT and CDR2 FQNNGV. This CDR3 is built from 14 residues. This CDR3 reads CASSLDPRDHEQYF. The CDR3 bases are TGTGCCAGCAGCTTAGATCCCCGCGACCACGAGCAGTACTTC.

This clonotype was seen a few times. The chain combines TRBV7-9 with TRBJ2-7; 11 positions match TRBD1. The CDR3 spans 15 residues. Germline V gives CDR1 SEHNR, CDR2 FQNEAQ (reference sequence). Trimming took 6 bases from V and 5 from J; bases not matched to a gene: 9. In nucleotides, the CDR3 is TGTGCCAGCAGTCGGTGGACAGGGGGCCACCACGAGCAGTACTTC. This gives the protein CASSRWTGGHHEQYF.

This clonotype was recorded at least ten times. The genes are TRBV28 and TRBJ1-5, with D unresolved. The germline V gene encodes CDR1 MDHEN and CDR2 SYDVKM. The CDR3 extends over 13 amino acids. V was shortened by 7 bases and J by 3 bases, with 10 bases between the two germline ends. The CDR3 here is CASMKRDNQPQHF. CDR3 DNA sequence: TGTGCCAGCATGAAACGGGACAATCAGCCCCAGCATTTT.

This clonotype was seen ten or more times. The CDR3 spells CATSWTYEQYF. The CDR3 nucleotides are TGTGCCACCTCCTGGACCTACGAGCAGTACTTC. The chain uses TRBV19 and TRBJ2-7; no clear D gene. This CDR3 is built from 11 residues. CDR1 and CDR2 from the germline V gene are LNHDA and SQIVND (reference sequence). The V gene lost 10 bases and the J gene lost 2 bases, with 9 bases spanning the gap.

This clonotype has just a few counts. The gene calls are TRBV7-9 and TRBJ2-5, with 10 bases that match TRBD2. V lost 5 bases, J lost 5 bases, and 20 bases stayed unmatched. The CDR3 sequence is 19 residues long. Germline V lookup: CDR1 SEHNR, CDR2 FQNEAQ (reference sequence). The CDR3 here is CASSRDELKAGGPLETQYF. In DNA form, the CDR3 reads TGTGCCAGCAGCCGAGACGAGTTAAAAGCGGGAGGGCCTTTGGAGACCCAGTACTTC.

Points on this clonotype: Being one base from a much bigger clone, this may be a read error. V is TRBV9 and J is TRBJ2-1, with 9 bases matching TRBD2. This CDR3 comprises 15 residues. V shed 2 bases, J shed 6 bases, and the junction held 6 bases outside the gene matches. Per the germline V gene, CDR1 is SGDLS and CDR2 is YYNGEE. The CDR3 nucleotides read TGTGCCAGCAGCGTTGGGACTAGCTGGGGCAATGAGCAGTTCTTC. Translation gives CASSVGTSWGNEQFF.

Note on this clonotype: A much larger clone sits a single nucleotide away, making a read error possible. V is TRBV6-6 and J is TRBJ2-7; D is uncertain. The CDR3 runs to 13 residues. Germline V gene data show CDR1 as MNHNY and CDR2 as SVGAGI (reference sequence). Deletions cut 4 bases from V and 5 bases from J, with 12 bases between. CDR3 region: CASSSLETDEQYF. For the CDR3, the DNA is TGTGCCAGCAGTTCCCTTGAAACGGACGAGCAGTACTTC.

This clonotype showed up many times. The V gene is TRBV19, the J gene TRBJ1-1; D remains ambiguous. CDR1 and CDR2 (germline): LNHDA, SQIVND (reference sequence). V dropped 7 bases and J dropped 3 bases, with 9 bases sitting between them. This CDR3 has 12 residues. CDR3 nucleotide sequence: TGTGCCAGTAACCTGGGATACACTGAAGCTTTCTTT. It is translated as CASNLGYTEAFF.

To note about this clonotype: This may arise from a read error, as a much more abundant clone is one base away. The V and J genes are TRBV29-1 and TRBJ2-1; D perhaps matches TRBD2 (6 bases). Germline CDR1 SQVTM, CDR2 ANQGSEA. CDR3 length: 15 amino acids. The CDR3 reads CSAEGGRSSCNEQFF. The CDR3, as DNA: TGCAGCGCCGAGGGAGGCCGAAGCTCCTGCAATGAGCAGTTCTTC.

This clonotype was detected a few times. The rearrangement uses TRBV16 and TRBJ2-7; 7 bases agree with TRBD1. The CDR3 loop spans 14 amino acids. Per germline, CDR1 KGHSY and CDR2 FQNENV. V was pared by 2 bases and J by 5 bases, with 6 bases of the junction left unmatched. This chain's CDR3 is CASSQTGARNEQYF. CDR3 in DNA: TGTGCCAGCAGCCAAACAGGGGCCAGGAACGAGCAGTACTTC. The full variable domain, completed using reference TRBV16 and TRBJ2-7, is GEEVAQTPKHLVRGEGQKAKLYCAPIKGHSYVFWYQQVLKNEFKFLISFQNENVFDETGMPKERFSAKCLPNSPCSLEIQATKLEDSAVYFCASSQTGARNEQYFGPGTRLTVT.

The sample holds many counts of this clonotype. V is TRBV7-9 and J is TRBJ2-1, with TRBD2 matching 7 bases. J lost 8 bases, V lost 4 bases, and 17 bases had no gene match. CDR1 is SEHNR and CDR2 is FQNEAQ in the germline V gene (reference sequence). CDR3 size: 17 residues. In DNA form, the CDR3 reads TGTGCCAGCAGCTCTCCGCCCGAAGCGGGGATGAGGGATGAGCAGTTCTTC. This sequence encodes CASSSPPEAGMRDEQFF. Variable domain in full (rest from reference TRBV7-9 and TRBJ2-1): DTGVSQNPRHKITKRGQNVTFRCDPISEHNRLYWYRQTLGQGPEFLTYFQNEAQLEKSRLLSDRFSAERPKGSFSTLEIQRTEQGDSAMYLCASSSPPEAGMRDEQFFGPGTRLTVL.

Comment on this clonotype: With a much larger clone just one base away, this may be a read error. The rearrangement links TRBV7-9 to TRBJ1-1; D gene unclear. CDR1 and CDR2 from the germline V gene are SEHNR and FQNEAQ (reference sequence). This CDR3 has 12 residues. V was trimmed by 8 bases and J by 6 bases, leaving 13 bases between them. The CDR3 DNA sequence: TGTGCCAGCGGCTCCTCCTATCCTGAAGCTTTCTTT. Translating gives CASGSSYPEAFF. Full variable domain (remainder filled in from reference TRBV7-9 and TRBJ1-1): DTGVSQNPRHKITKRGQNVTFRCDPISEHNRLYWYRQTLGQGPEFLTYFQNEAQLEKSRLLSDRFSAERPKGSFSTLEIQRTEQGDSAMYLCASGSSYPEAFFGQGTRLTVV.

The chain couples TRBV27 to TRBJ2-3, with 10 bases identical to TRBD2. Germline V gives CDR1 MNHEY, CDR2 SMNVEV (reference sequence). The CDR3 sequence is 15 residues long. V lost 6 bases to trimming and J lost 3 bases; unmatched junction nucleotides: 6. The CDR3 reads CASRPGLAETDTQYF. CDR3 DNA: TGTGCCAGCAGGCCCGGACTAGCGGAGACAGATACGCAGTATTTT.

This clonotype occurred many times. The J gene is TRBJ2-1, the V gene TRBV19; 8 bases are a match to TRBD1. The CDR3 covers 15 residues. Germline lookup yields CDR1 LNHDA and CDR2 SQIVND (reference sequence). J was trimmed by 2 bases and V by 5 bases; bases with no gene match: 5. The CDR3 loop is CASSDDRGPYNEQFF. The CDR3 DNA reads TGTGCCAGTAGTGACGACAGGGGTCCCTACAATGAGCAGTTCTTC.

With regard to this clonotype: A much larger clone differs by one base, so this may be a read error. The V call is TRBV12-3 or TRBV12-4, the J call TRBJ1-5; tentative D call: TRBD1 (5 bases). The CDR3 has 15 residues. The CDR3 region has the DNA TGTGCCAGCAGCCCCCCGGGACCTGACAATCAGCCCCGGCATTTT. Amino acid sequence: CASSPPGPDNQPRHF.